The text below deals with one T cell receptor (beta chain). Antigen: not known. This record comes from a study of OX40 agonist ivuxolimab in advanced cancers. The overall study: Patients were dosed intravenously with ivuxolimab at 0.01 to 10 mg/kg every 2 weeks. The study, taken as a whole, reports: Blood T cells, both CD4+ and CD8+, expanded clonally by week 6 at 0.1 to 3.0 mg/kg.

Enrollment shut out patients with autoimmune disease history or systemic immunosuppression. Blood samples were obtained at baseline, cycle 4 day 1, and cycle 7 day 1. Produced via immunoSEQ multiplex PCR; TCRdb's table is partial and in-frame only. The sample contains approximately 70,000 clones, approximately 90% of which appear only once. CDR1 and CDR2 (germline): SQVTM, ANQGSEA. Trimming took 5 bases from V and 0 from J, leaving 14 bases between them. The CDR3 runs to 15 residues. The sequence derives from an adult with an advanced solid tumor such as melanoma, head and neck, liver or kidney cancer. Sequenced here: CD4+ or CD8+ T cells sorted from blood, sampled in a trial of the OX40 agonist ivuxolimab. J is TRBJ2-4 and V is TRBV29-1; D remains ambiguous. The CDR3 protein is CSVKPATLAKNIQYF. The CDR3, as DNA: TGCAGCGTTAAACCCGCAACTCTAGCCAAAAACATTCAGTACTTC.